This entry lists 29 T cell receptor beta chains sequenced from one sample in a study of regulatory T cells in long-lasting Graves disease. Time point indicated: newly diagnosed GD, antithyroid drugs for less than 3 months. RNA extracted from PBMCs served as the sequencing template. Arm-PCR of CDR3 regions with iRepertoire HTBI primers generated TCR beta libraries. TCRdb reprocessed the multiplex PCR reads via MiXCR and lists one record per CDR3 protein. Of 400,000 to 500,000 distinct CDR3 sequences listed, around 17% are singletons. This sample was shared with a second study, whose subject was T cells in Graves' hyperthyroidism and ophthalmopathy.

This material consisted of peripheral blood mononuclear cells (PBMCs), taken at new diagnosis, from a patient treated with antithyroid drugs. The receptors shown here come from a young woman with Graves disease.

This clonotype was counted a few times. The chain combines TRBV12-3 or TRBV12-4 with TRBJ1-6; D unclear. V lost 2 bases and J 10 bases, leaving 9 bases between the germline ends. This CDR3 has 13 amino acids. CDR3 protein: CASSLNQESPLHF. The CDR3 nucleotides are TGTGCCAGCAGTTTAAATCAGGAGTCACCCCTCCACTTT.

The chain uses TRBV28 and TRBJ2-7, with D uncertain. The CDR3 extends over 13 amino acids. V was shortened by 5 bases and J by 2 bases, with 10 bases between the two germline ends. Per germline, CDR1 MDHEN and CDR2 SYDVKM. The CDR3 DNA is TGTGCCAGCAGTATATTTGTCACCTACGAGCAGTACTTC. The encoded protein is CASSIFVTYEQYF.

As regards this clonotype: It is likely a read error: a sequence one base away is far more abundant. The V call is TRBV11-3, the J call TRBJ2-5; 7 bases are a match to TRBD2. The CDR3 is made up of 15 amino acids. Germline trimming cut 6 bases from V and 3 bases from J; bases unmatched to any gene: 10. CDR1 SGHNT and CDR2 YENEEA come from the germline V gene. In DNA form, the CDR3 reads TGTGCCAGCAGTCGGACTGGCGGGAGTAAAGAGACCCAGTACTTC. Amino acid sequence: CASSRTGGSKETQYF.

The J gene is TRBJ2-1, the V gene TRBV29-1; 10 bases map to TRBD2. Germline V CDR1 and CDR2: SQVTM, ANQGSEA. After removal of 4 bases from V and 4 bases from J, the junction contained 10 bases not matched to a gene. The CDR3 is 16 residues long. CDR3 loop: CSVASGWTSGYNEQFF. The CDR3 DNA follows: TGCAGCGTTGCTTCGGGGTGGACTAGCGGTTACAATGAGCAGTTCTTC.

V and J are TRBV20-1 and TRBJ2-3, with unresolved D. From germline, CDR1 is DFQATT and CDR2 SNEGSKA (reference sequence). The CDR3 loop spans 14 amino acids. The ends were cut back, 3 bases at V and 0 bases at J, with 10 bases in the middle. CDR3 region: CSASSGTSTDTQYF. For the CDR3, the DNA is TGCAGTGCTAGTTCTGGCACTAGCACAGATACGCAGTATTTT.

J is TRBJ2-7 and V is TRBV5-1, with 12 bases fitting TRBD1. The V gene's germline CDR1 is SGHRS and CDR2 YFSETQ. V was clipped by 0 bases and J by 5 bases; unmatched bases: 6. The length of the CDR3 is 16 residues. This CDR3 is CASSLEAGTGGDEQYF. As DNA, the CDR3 is TGCGCCAGCAGCTTGGAGGCCGGGACAGGGGGCGACGAGCAGTACTTC.

This clonotype was counted only a few times. This chain links TRBV12-3 or TRBV12-4 with TRBJ1-5; 7 nucleotides agree with TRBD1. The CDR3 contains 14 residues. The junction had 4 bases not matched to a gene; V was cut back by 6 bases and J by 2 bases. The CDR3 DNA sequence: TGTGCCAGCAGAGCCGACAGGGGCAATCAGCCCCAGCATTTT. This codes for CASRADRGNQPQHF.

This clonotype was counted between two and nine times. V is TRBV12-3 or TRBV12-4 and J is TRBJ1-6; D is unresolved. The CDR3 is 13 amino acids. V lost 3 bases and J lost 7, with 7 bases in between. The CDR3 is CASSLQENSPLHF. The CDR3 region has the DNA TGTGCCAGCAGTTTGCAGGAAAATTCACCCCTCCACTTT.

This clonotype was counted many times. The CDR3 nucleotides are TGTGCCAGCAGCCCGACTGAAACCTACGAGCAGTACTTC. This sequence encodes CASSPTETYEQYF. The chain employs TRBV6-1 and TRBJ2-7; D gene uncertain. This CDR3 is built from 13 residues. Germline CDR1 is MNHNS and CDR2 is SASEGT. Trimming took off 6 bases at V and 2 bases at J, with 11 bases between the two ends.

This clonotype was counted between two and nine times. V gene TRBV12-3 or TRBV12-4 combines with J gene TRBJ2-2, with 7 bases fitting TRBD1. The J segment lost 7 bases and the V segment lost 7 bases, leaving 12 bases of the junction unmatched. This CDR3 has 15 amino acids. The CDR3 reads CASTTWRQGYGELFF. The CDR3 nucleotides are TGTGCCAGCACTACCTGGAGACAGGGCTACGGGGAGCTGTTTTTT.

The sample holds many counts of this clonotype. The chain combines TRBV29-1 with TRBJ2-5, with D possibly being TRBD1 (6 bases). This CDR3 spans 14 amino acids. The ends were cut back, 3 bases at V and 5 bases at J, with 16 bases in the middle. Per germline, CDR1 SQVTM and CDR2 ANQGSEA. CDR3 residues: CSVDGQGIVETQYF. CDR3 DNA sequence: TGCAGCGTTGACGGTCAGGGGATCGTTGAGACCCAGTACTTC. The complete variable domain, with remaining parts taken from reference TRBV29-1 and TRBJ2-5, reads SAVISQKPSRDICQRGTSLTIQCQVDSQVTMMFWYRQQPGQSLTLIATANQGSEATYESGFVIDKFPISRPNLTFSTLTVSNMSPEDSSIYLCSVDGQGIVETQYFGPGTRLLVL.

There are a few counts of this clonotype. The chain recombines TRBV28 with TRBJ1-2, with D possibly TRBD1 on 5 matching bases. The CDR3 runs to 14 residues. Trimming took off 1 base at V and 6 bases at J, with 12 bases between the two ends. Germline CDR1 and CDR2: MDHEN and SYDVKM. The CDR3 sequence is CASSLYEGGDGYTF. The CDR3 DNA reads TGTGCCAGCAGTTTATATGAGGGAGGGGATGGCTACACCTTC.

This clonotype was observed a few times. This rearrangement joins TRBV5-1 to TRBJ2-3, with 10 bases matching TRBD1. V trimming: 3 bases; J trimming: 4 bases; junction bases outside the gene matches: 8. Germline V lookup: CDR1 SGHRS, CDR2 YFSETQ. This CDR3 comprises 16 residues. CDR3 nucleotide sequence: TGCGCCAGCAGCTCGCTAGGACAGGGGGTCTCAGATACGCAGTATTTT. Translating it yields CASSSLGQGVSDTQYF.

The genes are TRBV2 and TRBJ2-1, with D maybe TRBD2 (5 bases). The CDR3 runs 14 residues. Germline values: CDR1 SNHLY, CDR2 FYNNEI. V was pared by 4 bases and J by 8 bases, with 15 bases between. CDR3 loop: CASSATRGVHEQFF. CDR3 in DNA: TGTGCCAGCAGTGCCACTAGAGGCGTTCATGAGCAGTTCTTC.

This clonotype was counted many times. This chain links TRBV9 with TRBJ2-1, with TRBD2 identical over 11 bases. Germline CDR1 reads SGDLS; CDR2 reads YYNGEE. V shed 3 bases, J shed 1 base, and the junction held 0 bases outside the gene matches. The CDR3 is 15 residues long. The CDR3 DNA reads TGTGCCAGCAGCGCTAGCGGGAGGTCCTACAATGAGCAGTTCTTC. Translated: CASSASGRSYNEQFF.

This rearrangement joins TRBV15 to TRBJ2-7, with D unclear. This CDR3 has 15 residues. CDR1 LNHNV and CDR2 YYDKDF come from the germline V gene (reference sequence). The ends were cut back, 1 base at V and 2 bases at J, with 12 bases in the middle. The CDR3 sequence: CATSRARSVPYEQYF. CDR3 DNA sequence: TGTGCCACCAGCAGAGCTAGAAGCGTCCCCTACGAGCAGTACTTC.

This clonotype was seen many times. The chain is built from TRBV28 and TRBJ1-2; no reliable D call. V was clipped by 7 bases and J by 8 bases, with 14 bases between them. CDR1 and CDR2 from the germline V gene are MDHEN and SYDVKM. This CDR3 is 12 amino acids long. DNA for the CDR3: TGTGCCAGCACCACGGCAGGAGTCGGCTACACCTTC. It yields the protein CASTTAGVGYTF.

This clonotype was seen a few times. V usage is TRBV4-3 and J usage is TRBJ2-1, with TRBD1 matching over 7 bases. The CDR3 has 16 amino acids. Per germline, CDR1 LGHNA and CDR2 YSLEER. V dropped 1 base and J dropped 1; count of bases not matched to a gene: 4. CDR3 DNA sequence: TGCGCCAGCAGCCAAGGGGGCAGGGGGTCCTACAATGAGCAGTTCTTC. Translating gives CASSQGGRGSYNEQFF.

This clonotype showed up just once. The chain joins TRBV27 to TRBJ1-6; D ambiguous. Trimming took off 5 bases at V and 10 bases at J, with 9 bases between the two ends. Germline values: CDR1 MNHEY, CDR2 SMNVEV (reference sequence). The CDR3 spans 12 residues. CDR3 in amino acids: CASSAGMSPLHF. CDR3 bases: TGTGCCAGCAGTGCCGGGATGTCACCCCTCCACTTT.

This clonotype was detected many times. This chain uses TRBV28 with TRBJ2-7, with 16 bases aligning to TRBD2. The J segment lost 5 bases and the V segment lost 5 bases, leaving 9 bases of the junction unmatched. Germline V lookup: CDR1 MDHEN, CDR2 SYDVKM. The length of the CDR3 is 17 residues. CDR3 protein: CASSDPGLAGGRDEQYF. The CDR3 DNA sequence: TGTGCCAGCAGTGACCCGGGACTAGCGGGAGGGCGGGACGAGCAGTACTTC.

This clonotype was counted at least ten times. The CDR3 region has the DNA TGCAGCGTTGGTAGGGACGGACCCTACGAGCAGTACTTC. Residues: CSVGRDGPYEQYF. The V call is TRBV29-1, the J call TRBJ2-7; possibly TRBD1 or TRBD2 for D (5 bases each). Between the trimmed V and J ends, which lost 4 bases and 2 bases, there was a span of 12 bases. The CDR3 length is 13 residues. In germline, CDR1 is SQVTM, CDR2 ANQGSEA.

In its sample, this clonotype was seen many times. The chain has TRBV6-2 or TRBV6-3 and TRBJ2-7; TRBD1 matches 8 bases. The germline gives CDR1 MNHEY, CDR2 SVGEGT. Germline trimming cut 6 bases from V and 1 base from J; bases unmatched to any gene: 11. The CDR3 is made up of 16 amino acids. DNA for the CDR3: TGTGCCAGCAGCAGAGTCACCGGGACAGGTTCCTACGAGCAGTACTTC. Amino acids: CASSRVTGTGSYEQYF.

This clonotype was found a few times. This chain connects TRBV6-1 to TRBJ2-7, with a weak D call TRBD1 (6 bases). This CDR3 spans 12 amino acids. The V gene lost 10 bases and the J gene lost 3 bases, with 13 bases spanning the gap. CDR1 is MNHNS and CDR2 is SASEGT in the germline V gene. CDR3: CATTGSSYEQYF. For the CDR3, the DNA is TGTGCCACGACAGGATCCAGCTACGAGCAGTACTTC.

The sample holds many counts of this clonotype. This chain joins TRBV28 and TRBJ1-1, with 8 bases matching TRBD1. Germline CDR1 and CDR2: MDHEN and SYDVKM. The length of the CDR3 is 12 residues. V was clipped by 5 bases and J by 5 bases; unmatched bases: 1. CDR3 DNA sequence: TGTGCCAGCAGTCGACAGGGGACTGAAGCTTTCTTT. Translation gives CASSRQGTEAFF.

This clonotype was counted ten times or more. The J gene is TRBJ2-3, the V gene TRBV29-1; 8 nucleotides agree with TRBD2. V lost 6 bases to trimming and J lost 4 bases; unmatched junction nucleotides: 6. The CDR3 sequence is 13 residues long. Per germline, CDR1 SQVTM and CDR2 ANQGSEA. The CDR3: CSVAAGAPDTQYF. The CDR3 DNA sequence: TGCAGCGTAGCAGCGGGAGCCCCAGATACGCAGTATTTT.

This clonotype has a count of ten or more. The rearrangement links TRBV12-3 or TRBV12-4 to TRBJ2-3; 8 nucleotides line up with TRBD2. The CDR3 covers 15 residues. The ends lost 6 bases at V and 1 base at J; junction bases unmatched: 6. In DNA, the CDR3 is TGTGCCAGCAGCCAGCGGGAGACCCGCACAGATACGCAGTATTTT. It codes for CASSQRETRTDTQYF.

This clonotype occurred a few times. The J gene is TRBJ2-7, the V gene TRBV27; 8 bases agree with TRBD1. Germline V gene lookup returns CDR1 MNHEY and CDR2 SMNVEV (reference sequence). The CDR3 is made up of 15 amino acids. The junction had 3 bases not matched to a gene; V was cut back by 0 bases and J by 2 bases. The CDR3 DNA follows: TGTGCCAGCAGTTTATCGCCGGGACAGGCCTACGAGCAGTACTTC. Its translation: CASSLSPGQAYEQYF.

This clonotype was counted ten times or more. This chain joins TRBV12-3 or TRBV12-4 and TRBJ2-5; D unclear. CDR3 length: 12 amino acids. With 8 bases removed from V and 0 bases from J, the gap between germline ends came to 7 bases. In nucleotides, the CDR3 is TGTGCCAGCCTCCGGGACCAAGAGACCCAGTACTTC. This sequence encodes CASLRDQETQYF.

This clonotype was seen repeatedly, ten times or more. CDR3 loop: CASSPRLAGGYNEQFF. Written as DNA, the CDR3 is TGTGCCAGCAGCCCTAGACTAGCGGGAGGATACAATGAGCAGTTCTTC. This rearrangement joins TRBV11-3 to TRBJ2-1; 13 bases agree with TRBD2. CDR3 length: 16 residues. Germline CDR1 SGHNT, CDR2 YENEEA. After removal of 5 bases from V and 4 bases from J, the junction contained 5 bases not matched to a gene. Looking up the rest from reference TRBV11-3 and TRBJ2-1 gives the full variable domain: EAGVVQSPRYKIIEKKQPVAFWCNPISGHNTLYWYLQNLGQGPELLIRYENEEAVDDSQLPKDRFSAERLKGVDSTLKIQPAELGDSAVYLCASSPRLAGGYNEQFFGPGTRLTVL.